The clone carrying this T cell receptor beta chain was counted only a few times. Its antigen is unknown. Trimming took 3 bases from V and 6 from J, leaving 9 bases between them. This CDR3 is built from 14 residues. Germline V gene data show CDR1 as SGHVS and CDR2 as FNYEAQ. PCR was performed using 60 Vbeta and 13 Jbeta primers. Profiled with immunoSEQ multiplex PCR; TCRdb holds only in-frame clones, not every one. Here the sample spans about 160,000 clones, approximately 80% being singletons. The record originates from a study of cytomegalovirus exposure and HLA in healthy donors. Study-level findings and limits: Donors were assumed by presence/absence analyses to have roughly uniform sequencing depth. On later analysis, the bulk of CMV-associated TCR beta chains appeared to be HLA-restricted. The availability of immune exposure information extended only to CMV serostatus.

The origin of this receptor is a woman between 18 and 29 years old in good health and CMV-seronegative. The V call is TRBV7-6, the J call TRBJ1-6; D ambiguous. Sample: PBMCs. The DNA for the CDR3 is TGTGCCAGCAGCTTGCAGTTTGGTAATTCACCCCTCCACTTT. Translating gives CASSLQFGNSPLHF.